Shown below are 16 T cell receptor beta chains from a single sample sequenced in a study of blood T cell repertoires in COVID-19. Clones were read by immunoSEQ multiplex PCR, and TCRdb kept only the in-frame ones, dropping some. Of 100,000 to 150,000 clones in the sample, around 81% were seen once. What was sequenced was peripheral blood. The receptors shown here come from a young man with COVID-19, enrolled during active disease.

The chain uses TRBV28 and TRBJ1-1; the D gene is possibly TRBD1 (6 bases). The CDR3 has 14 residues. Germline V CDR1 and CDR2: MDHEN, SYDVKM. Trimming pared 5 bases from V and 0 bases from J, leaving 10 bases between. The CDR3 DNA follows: TGTGCCAGCAGTACACAGGGAATGAACACTGAAGCTTTCTTT. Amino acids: CASSTQGMNTEAFF.

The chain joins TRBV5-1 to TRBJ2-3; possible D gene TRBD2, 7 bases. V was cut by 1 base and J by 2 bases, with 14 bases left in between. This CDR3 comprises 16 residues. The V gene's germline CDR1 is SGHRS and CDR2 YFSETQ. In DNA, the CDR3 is TGCGCCAGCAGCTTGTCGGGGAGGGACAACACAGATACGCAGTATTTT. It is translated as CASSLSGRDNTDTQYF.

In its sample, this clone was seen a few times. The CDR3, as DNA: TGTGCCAGTGGGGGAGCTGACTTAGCGGTGGTGCGGGGCTACACCTTC. Amino acid sequence: CASGGADLAVVRGYTF. The gene calls are TRBV19 and TRBJ1-2; weak D call: TRBD1 (5 bases). Germline CDR1 is LNHDA and CDR2 is SQIVND (reference sequence). This CDR3 region has 16 residues. V was cut by 8 bases and J by 8 bases, with 27 bases left in between.

Here the CDR3 reads CASKREGQGVTEAFF. Here the CDR3 DNA reads TGTGCCAGCAAAAGGGAGGGACAGGGGGTCACTGAAGCTTTCTTT. V usage is TRBV6-5 and J usage is TRBJ1-1; 11 bases line up with TRBD1. CDR3 size: 15 residues. J gave up 4 bases and V 7 bases, and 8 bases lay outside the gene matches. Germline V gives CDR1 MNHEY, CDR2 SVGAGI.

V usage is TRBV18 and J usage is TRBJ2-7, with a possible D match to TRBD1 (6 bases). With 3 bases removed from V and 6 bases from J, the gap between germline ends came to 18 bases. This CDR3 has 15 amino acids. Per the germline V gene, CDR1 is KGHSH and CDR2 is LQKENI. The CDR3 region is CASSPPQGGWGEQYF. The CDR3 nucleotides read TGTGCCAGCTCACCTCCACAGGGCGGTTGGGGCGAGCAGTACTTC.

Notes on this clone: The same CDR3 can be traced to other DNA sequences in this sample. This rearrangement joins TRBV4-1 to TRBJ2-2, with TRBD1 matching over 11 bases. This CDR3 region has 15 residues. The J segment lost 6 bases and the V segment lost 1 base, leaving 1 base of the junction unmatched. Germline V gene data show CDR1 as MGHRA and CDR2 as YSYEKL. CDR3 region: CASSQGTGGAGELFF. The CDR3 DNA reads TGCGCCAGCAGCCAAGGGACAGGGGGCGCCGGGGAGCTGTTTTTT.

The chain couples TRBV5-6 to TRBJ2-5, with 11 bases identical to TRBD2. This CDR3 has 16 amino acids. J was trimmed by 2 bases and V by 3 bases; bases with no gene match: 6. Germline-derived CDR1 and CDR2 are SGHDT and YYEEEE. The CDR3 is CASSSLAGGVQETQYF. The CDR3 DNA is TGTGCCAGCAGCTCCTTAGCGGGAGGGGTACAAGAGACCCAGTACTTC.

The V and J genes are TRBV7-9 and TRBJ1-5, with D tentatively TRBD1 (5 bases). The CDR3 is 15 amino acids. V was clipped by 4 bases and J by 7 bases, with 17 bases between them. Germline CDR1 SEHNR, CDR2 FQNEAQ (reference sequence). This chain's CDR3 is CASSSGRDPLQPQHF. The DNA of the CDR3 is TGTGCCAGCAGCTCAGGGAGGGACCCCTTACAGCCCCAGCATTTT.

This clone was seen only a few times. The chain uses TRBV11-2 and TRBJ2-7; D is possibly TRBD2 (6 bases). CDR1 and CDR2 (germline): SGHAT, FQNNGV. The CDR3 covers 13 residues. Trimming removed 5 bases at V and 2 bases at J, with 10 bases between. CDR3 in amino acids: CASSAGPAYEQYF. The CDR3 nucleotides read TGTGCCAGCAGCGCGGGACCCGCCTACGAGCAGTACTTC.

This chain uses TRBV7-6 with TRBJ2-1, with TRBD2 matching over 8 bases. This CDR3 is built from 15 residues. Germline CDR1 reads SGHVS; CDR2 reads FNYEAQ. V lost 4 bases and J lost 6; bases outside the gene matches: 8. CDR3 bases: TGTGCCAGCAGCTATCTAGCGGGCGGACCCAATGAGCAGTTCTTC. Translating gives CASSYLAGGPNEQFF. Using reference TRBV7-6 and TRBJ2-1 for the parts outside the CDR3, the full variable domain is GAGVSQSPRYKVTKRGQDVALRCDPISGHVSLYWYRQALGQGPEFLTYFNYEAQQDKSGLPNDRFSAERPEGSISTLTIQRTEQRDSAMYRCASSYLAGGPNEQFFGPGTRLTVL.

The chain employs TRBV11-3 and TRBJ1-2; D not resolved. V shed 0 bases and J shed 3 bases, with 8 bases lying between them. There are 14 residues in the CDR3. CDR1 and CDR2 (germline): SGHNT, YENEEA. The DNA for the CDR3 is TGTGCCAGCAGCTTAGACGCCACTTACTATGGCTACACCTTC. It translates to CASSLDATYYGYTF.

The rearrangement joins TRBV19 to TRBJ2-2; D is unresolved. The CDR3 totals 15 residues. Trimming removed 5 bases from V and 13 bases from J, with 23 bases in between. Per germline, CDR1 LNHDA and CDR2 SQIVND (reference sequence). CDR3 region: CASSLLPHSLLRLFF. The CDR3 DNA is TGTGCCAGTAGTCTCCTTCCCCACAGCCTCCTGCGGCTGTTTTTT.

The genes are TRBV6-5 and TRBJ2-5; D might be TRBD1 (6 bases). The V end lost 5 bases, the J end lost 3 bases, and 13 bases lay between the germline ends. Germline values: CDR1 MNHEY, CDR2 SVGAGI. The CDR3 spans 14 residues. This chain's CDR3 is CASSHPAGEETQYF. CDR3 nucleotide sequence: TGTGCCAGCAGTCACCCAGCAGGGGAAGAGACCCAGTACTTC.

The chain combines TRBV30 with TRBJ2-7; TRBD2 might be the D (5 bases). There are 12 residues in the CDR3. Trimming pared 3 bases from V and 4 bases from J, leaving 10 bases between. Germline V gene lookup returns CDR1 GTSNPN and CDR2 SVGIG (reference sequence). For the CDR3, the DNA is TGTGCCTGGAGGGGTCGGGAATACGAGCAGTACTTC. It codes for CAWRGREYEQYF.

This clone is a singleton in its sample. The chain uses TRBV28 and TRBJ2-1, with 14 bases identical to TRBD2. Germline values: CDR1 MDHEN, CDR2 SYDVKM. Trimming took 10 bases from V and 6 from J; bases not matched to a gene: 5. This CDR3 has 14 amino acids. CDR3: CAIRLAGGRNEQFF. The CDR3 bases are TGTGCCATTAGACTAGCGGGAGGGCGCAATGAGCAGTTCTTC.

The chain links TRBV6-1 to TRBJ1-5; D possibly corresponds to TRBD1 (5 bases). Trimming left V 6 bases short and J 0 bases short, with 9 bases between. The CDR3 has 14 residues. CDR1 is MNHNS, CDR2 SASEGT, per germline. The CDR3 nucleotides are TGTGCCAGCAGGAGCAGGGTTAGCAATCAGCCCCAGCATTTT. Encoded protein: CASRSRVSNQPQHF.